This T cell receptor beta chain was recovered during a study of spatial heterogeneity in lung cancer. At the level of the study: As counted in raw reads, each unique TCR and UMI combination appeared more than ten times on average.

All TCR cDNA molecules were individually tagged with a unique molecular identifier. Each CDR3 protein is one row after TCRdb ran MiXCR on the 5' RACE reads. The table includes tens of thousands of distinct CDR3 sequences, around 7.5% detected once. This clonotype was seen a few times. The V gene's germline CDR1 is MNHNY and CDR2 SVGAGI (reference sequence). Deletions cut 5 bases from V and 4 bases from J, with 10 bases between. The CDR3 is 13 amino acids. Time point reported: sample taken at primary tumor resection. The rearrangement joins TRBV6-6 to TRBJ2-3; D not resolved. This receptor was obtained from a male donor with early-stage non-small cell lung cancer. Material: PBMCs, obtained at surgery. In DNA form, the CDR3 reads TGTGCCAGCAGTCCGGTGGGTGCAGATACGCAGTATTTT. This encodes CASSPVGADTQYF.